This TCR beta chain comes out of a study of blood T cell repertoires in COVID-19. Study-level background: Spain, Italy and the United States supplied samples that represented acute and convalescent COVID-19. Sources were T cells, B-cell-depleted T cells, or PBMCs; the material itself was cDNA or gDNA.

The CDR3 spans 14 residues. Trimming took 2 bases from V and 5 from J; bases not matched to a gene: 5. In germline, CDR1 is MNHEY, CDR2 SVGAGI. In the original processing: Amplification of reference gene primers was used by the study to estimate nucleated cell counts. The protocol was immunoSEQ multiplex PCR, while the TCRdb copy is restricted to in-frame clones and leaves out a portion. V and J calls plus clone size are reproduced from that table; the DNA served to infer D and trimming. The sample lists some 300,000 clones, roughly 88% seen once, with just under 7% in the top ten. J is TRBJ2-7 and V is TRBV6-5; 8 bases line up with TRBD1. The source is a woman aged 25-40 years who had recovered from COVID-19. Sequenced input: peripheral blood. The CDR3 DNA is TGTGCCAGCAGTTACGGTACAGGGGGTAACGAGCAGTACTTC. This sequence encodes CASSYGTGGNEQYF.